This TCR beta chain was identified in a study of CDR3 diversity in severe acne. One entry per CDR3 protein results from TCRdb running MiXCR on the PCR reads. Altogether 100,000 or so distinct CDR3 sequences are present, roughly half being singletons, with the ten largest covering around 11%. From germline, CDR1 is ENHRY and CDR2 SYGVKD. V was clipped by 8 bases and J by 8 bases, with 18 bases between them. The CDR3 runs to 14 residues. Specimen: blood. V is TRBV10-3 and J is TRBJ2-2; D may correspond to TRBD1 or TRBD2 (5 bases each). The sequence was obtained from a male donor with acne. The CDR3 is CAIHLRDGVGELFF. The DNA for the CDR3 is TGTGCCATCCACCTAAGGGACGGGGTTGGGGAGCTGTTTTTT.